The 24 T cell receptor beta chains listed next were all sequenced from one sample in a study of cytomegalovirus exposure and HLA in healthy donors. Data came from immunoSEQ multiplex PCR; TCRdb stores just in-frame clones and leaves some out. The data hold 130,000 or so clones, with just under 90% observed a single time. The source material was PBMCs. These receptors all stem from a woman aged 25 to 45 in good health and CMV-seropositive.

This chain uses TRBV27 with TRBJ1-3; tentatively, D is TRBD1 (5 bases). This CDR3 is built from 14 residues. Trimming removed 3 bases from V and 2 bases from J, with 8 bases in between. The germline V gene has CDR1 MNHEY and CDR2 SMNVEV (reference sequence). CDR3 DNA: TGTGCCAGCAGTTTCGGAGGGGCTGGAAACACCATATATTTT. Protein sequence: CASSFGGAGNTIYF.

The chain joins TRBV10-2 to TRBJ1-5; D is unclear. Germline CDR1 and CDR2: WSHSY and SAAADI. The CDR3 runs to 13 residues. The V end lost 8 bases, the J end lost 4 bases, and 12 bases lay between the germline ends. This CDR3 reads CASGQMVNQPQHF. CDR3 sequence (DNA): TGCGCCAGCGGTCAGATGGTGAATCAGCCCCAGCATTTT.

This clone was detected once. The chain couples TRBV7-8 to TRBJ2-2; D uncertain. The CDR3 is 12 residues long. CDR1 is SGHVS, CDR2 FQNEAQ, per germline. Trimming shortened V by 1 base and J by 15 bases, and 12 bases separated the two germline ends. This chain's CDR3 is CASSLVAASMFF. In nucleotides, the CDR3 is TGTGCCAGCAGCTTAGTTGCGGCGTCTATGTTTTTT.

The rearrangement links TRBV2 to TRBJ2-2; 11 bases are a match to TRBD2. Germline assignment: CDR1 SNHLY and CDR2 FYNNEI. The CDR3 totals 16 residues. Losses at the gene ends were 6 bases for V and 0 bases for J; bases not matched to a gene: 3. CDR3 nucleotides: TGTGCCAGCAGGGGACTAGCGGTCGCGAACACCGGGGAGCTGTTTTTT. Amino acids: CASRGLAVANTGELFF.

This CDR3 is CASSFTTVSNYGYTF. The CDR3 DNA is TGTGCCAGCAGTTTCACGACAGTCTCTAACTATGGCTACACCTTC. The chain has TRBV28 and TRBJ1-2; the D gene is possibly TRBD1 (5 bases). The CDR3 spans 15 residues. From germline, CDR1 is MDHEN and CDR2 SYDVKM. V lost 3 bases, J lost 0 bases, and 11 bases lay in between.

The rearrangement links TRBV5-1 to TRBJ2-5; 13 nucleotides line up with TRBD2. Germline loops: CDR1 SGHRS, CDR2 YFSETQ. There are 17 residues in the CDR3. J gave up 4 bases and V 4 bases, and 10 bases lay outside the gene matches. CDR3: CASSPRGTSGIIETQYF. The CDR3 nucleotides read TGCGCCAGCAGCCCCCGGGGGACTAGCGGGATAATAGAGACCCAGTACTTC.

CDR3 sequence (DNA): TGTGCCAGTAGTATTTTGGGCAGGGGCACTGAAGCTTTCTTT. Protein: CASSILGRGTEAFF. The chain has TRBV19 and TRBJ1-1, with D possibly TRBD1 on 6 matching bases. CDR3 size: 14 residues. Germline lookup yields CDR1 LNHDA and CDR2 SQIVND (reference sequence). V was pared by 3 bases and J by 4 bases, with 12 bases between.

The CDR3 DNA reads as TGTGCCAGCAGTGAAGGTCACGCCTACTTCGGCTACACCTTC. It encodes CASSEGHAYFGYTF. The J gene is TRBJ1-2, the V gene TRBV6-1; no definite D call. Trimming removed 1 base at V and 8 bases at J, with 14 bases between. The CDR3 contains 14 residues. Germline V gene sequence: CDR1 MNHNS, CDR2 SASEGT.

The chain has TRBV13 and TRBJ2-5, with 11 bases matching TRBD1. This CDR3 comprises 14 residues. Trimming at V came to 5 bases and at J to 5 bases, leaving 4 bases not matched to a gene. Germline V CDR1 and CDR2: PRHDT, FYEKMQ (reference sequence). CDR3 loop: CASSQDRGRETQYF. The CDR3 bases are TGTGCCAGCAGCCAGGACAGGGGGCGCGAGACCCAGTACTTC.

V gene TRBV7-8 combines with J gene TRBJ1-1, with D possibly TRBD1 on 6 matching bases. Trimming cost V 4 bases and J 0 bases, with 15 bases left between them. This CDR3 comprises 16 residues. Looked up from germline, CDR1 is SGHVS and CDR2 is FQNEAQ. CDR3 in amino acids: CASSSQPGQMNTEAFF. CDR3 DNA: TGTGCCAGCAGCTCACAGCCCGGACAGATGAACACTGAAGCTTTCTTT.

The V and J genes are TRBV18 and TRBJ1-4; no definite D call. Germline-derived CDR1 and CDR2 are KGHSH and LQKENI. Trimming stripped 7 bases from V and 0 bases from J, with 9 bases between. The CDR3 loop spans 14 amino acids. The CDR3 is CASCIGATNEKLFF. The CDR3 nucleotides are TGTGCCAGCTGCATCGGAGCAACTAATGAAAAACTGTTTTTT.

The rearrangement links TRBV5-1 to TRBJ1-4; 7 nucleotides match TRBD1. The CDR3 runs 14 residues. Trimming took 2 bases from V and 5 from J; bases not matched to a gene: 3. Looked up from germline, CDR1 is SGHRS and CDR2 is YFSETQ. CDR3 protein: CASSLWDSNEKLFF. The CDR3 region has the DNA TGCGCCAGCAGCTTATGGGACAGCAATGAAAAACTGTTTTTT. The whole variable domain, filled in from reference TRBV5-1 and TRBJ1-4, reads KAGVTQTPRYLIKTRGQQVTLSCSPISGHRSVSWYQQTPGQGLQFLFEYFSETQRNKGNFPGRFSGRQFSNSRSEMNVSTLELGDSALYLCASSLWDSNEKLFFGSGTQLSVL.

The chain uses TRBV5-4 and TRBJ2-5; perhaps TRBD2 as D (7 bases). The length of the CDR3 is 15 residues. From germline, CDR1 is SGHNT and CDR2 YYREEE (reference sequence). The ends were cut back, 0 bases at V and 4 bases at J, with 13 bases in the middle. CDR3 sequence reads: CASSLAGGRGETQYF. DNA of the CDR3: TGTGCCAGCAGCTTGGCCGGGGGGCGGGGAGAGACCCAGTACTTC.

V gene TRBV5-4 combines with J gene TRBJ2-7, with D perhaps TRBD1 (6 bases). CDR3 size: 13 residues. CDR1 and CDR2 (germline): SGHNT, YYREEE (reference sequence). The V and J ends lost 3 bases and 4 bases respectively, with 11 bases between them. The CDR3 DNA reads TGTGCCAGCAGCTGGGAACAGGGTTACGAGCAGTACTTC. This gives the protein CASSWEQGYEQYF.

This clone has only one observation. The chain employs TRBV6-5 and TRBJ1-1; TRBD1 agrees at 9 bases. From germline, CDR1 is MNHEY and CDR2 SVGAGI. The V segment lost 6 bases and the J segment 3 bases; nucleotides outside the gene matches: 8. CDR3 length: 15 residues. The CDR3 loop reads CASSKRQGVYTEAFF. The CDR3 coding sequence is TGTGCCAGCAGCAAAAGACAGGGGGTCTACACTGAAGCTTTCTTT.

CDR3 in amino acids: CASSLDLRRQVQRHTEAFF. The CDR3 nucleotides read TGCGCCAGCAGCTTGGATCTTCGGAGGCAGGTTCAGAGGCACACTGAAGCTTTCTTT. The chain carries TRBV5-1 and TRBJ1-1; no reliable D call. Trimming took off 0 bases at V and 3 bases at J, with 24 bases between the two ends. The CDR3 extends over 19 amino acids. CDR1 SGHRS and CDR2 YFSETQ come from the germline V gene.

The DNA for the CDR3 is TGCGCCAGCAGCCAAGATGACAGGGGGCGGCCAGATACGCAGTATTTT. It translates to CASSQDDRGRPDTQYF. The chain recombines TRBV4-1 with TRBJ2-3; TRBD1 matches at 10 bases. The CDR3 is 16 residues long. Germline V CDR1 and CDR2: MGHRA, YSYEKL. V shed 0 bases, J shed 4 bases, and the junction held 4 bases outside the gene matches.

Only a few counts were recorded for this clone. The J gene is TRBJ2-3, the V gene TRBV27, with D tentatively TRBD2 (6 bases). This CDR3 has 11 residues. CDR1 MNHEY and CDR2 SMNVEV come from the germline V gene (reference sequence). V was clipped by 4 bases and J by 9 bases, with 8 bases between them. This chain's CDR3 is CASSSGRTQYF. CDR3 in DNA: TGTGCCAGCAGTTCGGGGAGGACGCAGTATTTT.

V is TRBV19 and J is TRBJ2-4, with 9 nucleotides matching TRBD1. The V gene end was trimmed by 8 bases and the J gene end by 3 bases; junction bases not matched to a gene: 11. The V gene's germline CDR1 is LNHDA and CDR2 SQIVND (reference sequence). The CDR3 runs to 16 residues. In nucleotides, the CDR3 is TGTGCCAGTTCGTGGGGGACAGGGCACGACAAAAACATTCAGTACTTC. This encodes CASSWGTGHDKNIQYF. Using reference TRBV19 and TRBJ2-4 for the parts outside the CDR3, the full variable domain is DGGITQSPKYLFRKEGQNVTLSCEQNLNHDAMYWYRQDPGQGLRLIYYSQIVNDFQKGDIAEGYSVSREKKESFPLTVTSAQKNPTAFYLCASSWGTGHDKNIQYFGAGTRLSVL.

DNA of the CDR3: TGTGCCAGCAGCCCCCTCGGGGCGGGGGGGTACTACGAGCAGTACTTC. It is translated as CASSPLGAGGYYEQYF. The chain couples TRBV4-2 to TRBJ2-7; 9 bases are a match to TRBD2. CDR1 is LGHNA, CDR2 YNFKEQ, per germline. V shed 4 bases and J 3 bases; nucleotides not matched to a gene: 10. The CDR3 runs 16 residues.

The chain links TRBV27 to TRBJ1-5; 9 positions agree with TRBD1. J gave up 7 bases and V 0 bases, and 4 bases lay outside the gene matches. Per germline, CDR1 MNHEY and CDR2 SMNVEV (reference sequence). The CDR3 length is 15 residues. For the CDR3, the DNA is TGTGCCAGCAGTTTATCGGGGACAGGGCTACAGCCCCAGCATTTT. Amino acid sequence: CASSLSGTGLQPQHF.

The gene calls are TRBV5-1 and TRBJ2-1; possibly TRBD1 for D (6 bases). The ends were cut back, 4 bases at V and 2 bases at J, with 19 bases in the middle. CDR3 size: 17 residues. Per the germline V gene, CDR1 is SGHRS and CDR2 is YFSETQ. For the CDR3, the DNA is TGCGCCAGCAGCGCCGCCCCAGGGGCGACCCCCTACAATGAGCAGTTCTTC. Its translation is CASSAAPGATPYNEQFF.

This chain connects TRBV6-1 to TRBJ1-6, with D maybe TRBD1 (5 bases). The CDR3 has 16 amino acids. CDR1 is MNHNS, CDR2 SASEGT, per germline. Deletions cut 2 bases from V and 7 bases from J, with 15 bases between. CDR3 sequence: CASSEKGSASNSPLHF. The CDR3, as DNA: TGTGCCAGCAGTGAAAAGGGGTCAGCAAGCAATTCACCCCTCCACTTT.

The CDR3 DNA is TGTGCCACCCAGGCTTATAGCACAGATACGCAGTATTTT. Encoded protein: CATQAYSTDTQYF. The chain links TRBV5-6 to TRBJ2-3; D is undetermined. Between the trimmed V and J ends, which lost 9 bases and 0 bases, there was a span of 11 bases. Germline CDR1 SGHDT, CDR2 YYEEEE. The CDR3 is 13 amino acids.